A selection of T cell receptor beta chains follows, all from one sample in a study of blood T cell repertoires in COVID-19. Profiled with immunoSEQ multiplex PCR; TCRdb holds only in-frame clones, not every one. In the table there are about 110,000 clones, more than 75% of which are singletons. What was sequenced was peripheral blood. The receptors come from a man aged 40-55 years with acute or convalescent COVID-19. Both conserved end residues are part of each CDR3. The D gene is left open where the match is weak. Where a row states a size, it is once, few, many or the class of an expanded clone; other rows omit it.

j_gene | abundance | d_gene | v_gene | len | CDR3aa | CDR3nt
TRBJ2-1 | - | TRBD2 | TRBV7-9 | 18 | CASSLVFLAGGIHNEQFF | TGTGCCAGCAGCTTAGTGTTCCTAGCGGGGGGGATACACAATGAGCAGTTCTTC
TRBJ1-2 | - | - | TRBV1 | 15 | CTSRPGTEKNYGYTF | TGCACCAGCAGGCCGGGGACAGAGAAAAACTATGGCTACACCTTC
TRBJ2-7 | once | TRBD2 | TRBV29-1 | 17 | CSVDTSGPGFLRYEQYF | TGCAGCGTTGATACTAGCGGCCCCGGGTTTTTACGATACGAGCAGTACTTC
TRBJ1-2 | - | TRBD1 | TRBV19 | 14 | CASSSQGEYYGYTF | TGTGCCAGTAGTAGTCAGGGGGAATACTATGGCTACACCTTC
TRBJ1-1 | - | - | TRBV14 | 16 | CASSQDSGGWDTEAFF | TGTGCCAGCAGCCAAGATTCGGGGGGCTGGGACACTGAAGCTTTCTTT
TRBJ2-6 | once | - | TRBV7-3 | 14 | CASSFGAGANVLTF | TGTGCCAGCAGCTTCGGGGCTGGGGCCAACGTCCTGACTTTC
TRBJ1-1 | - | TRBD1 | TRBV6-5 | 14 | CASSYTQGSNEAFF | TGTGCCAGCAGTTATACACAGGGGTCCAATGAAGCTTTCTTT
TRBJ2-4 | - | TRBD1 | TRBV11-2 | 16 | CASSLVPGGAENIQYF | TGTGCCAGCAGCTTAGTTCCAGGGGGCGCGGAAAACATTCAGTACTTC
TRBJ2-1 | - | TRBD2 | TRBV13 | 15 | CASSFIAGGPPEQFF | TGTGCCAGCAGCTTTATAGCGGGGGGGCCTCCTGAGCAGTTCTTC
TRBJ1-1 | - | - | TRBV5-1 | 15 | CASSLGHSRDTEAFF | TGCGCCAGCAGCCTGGGACACTCGCGGGACACTGAAGCTTTCTTT
TRBJ1-5 | - | - | TRBV19 | 12 | CASTRLNQPQHF | TGTGCCAGTACCAGGCTTAATCAGCCCCAGCATTTT
TRBJ1-3 | - | TRBD1 | TRBV2 | 16 | CASSGTGAFSGNTIYF | TGTGCCAGCAGTGGGACAGGAGCCTTCTCTGGAAACACCATATATTTT
TRBJ2-7 | once | - | TRBV5-1 | 16 | CASSWNEAISSYEQYF | TGCGCCAGCAGCTGGAATGAGGCGATCAGCTCCTACGAGCAGTACTTC
TRBJ1-3 | - | TRBD1 | TRBV19 | 14 | CASSRGQGGNTIYF | TGTGCCAGTAGCAGGGGGCAAGGCGGAAACACCATATATTTT
TRBJ2-1 | - | TRBD1 | TRBV27 | 15 | CASRTGGINLDEQFF | TGTGCCAGCAGGACAGGGGGCATCAATCTCGATGAGCAGTTCTTC
TRBJ2-7 | few | - | TRBV28 | 15 | CASSAPGEAAKEQYF | TGTGCCAGCAGTGCCCCTGGGGAGGCAGCTAAAGAGCAGTACTTC
TRBJ1-6 | - | - | TRBV19 | 13 | CASSDSYNSPLHF | TGTGCCAGTAGCGACAGCTATAATTCACCCCTCCACTTT
TRBJ1-2 | - | - | TRBV7-2 | 15 | CASSVDSSGGYGYTF | TGTGCCAGCAGCGTGGACAGCTCGGGGGGCTATGGCTACACCTTC
TRBJ2-1 | - | TRBD2 | TRBV19 | 19 | CASSMSGLAGGRPYNEQFF | TGTGCCAGTAGTATGTCCGGACTAGCGGGGGGTAGACCTTACAATGAGCAGTTCTTC
TRBJ2-2 | - | - | TRBV24-1 | 15 | CATRVLAANTGELFF | TGTGCCACCAGGGTTCTAGCCGCGAACACCGGGGAGCTGTTTTTT
TRBJ1-5 | - | - | TRBV7-2 | 15 | CASNPFGGGNQPQHF | TGTGCCAGCAATCCCTTTGGGGGGGGCAATCAGCCCCAGCATTTT
TRBJ2-1 | - | TRBD2 | TRBV10-3 | 14 | CAISGGGGYNEQFF | TGTGCCATCAGTGGCGGGGGGGGTTACAATGAGCAGTTCTTC
TRBJ1-6 | - | TRBD1 | TRBV2 | 15 | CASSFPGQEYSPLHF | TGTGCCAGCAGTTTCCCGGGACAGGAATATTCACCCCTCCACTTT
TRBJ2-7 | once | TRBD2 | TRBV2 | 15 | CASSNERGFTYEQYF | TGTGCCAGCAGTAACGAGCGGGGGTTCACCTACGAGCAGTACTTC
TRBJ1-6 | - | - | TRBV3-1/TRBV3-2 | 16 | CASSHRAGSYNSPLHF | TGTGCCAGCAGCCATAGGGCGGGATCCTATAATTCACCCCTCCACTTT
TRBJ2-7 | - | - | TRBV2 | 15 | CASSEGDWSSYEQYF | TGTGCCAGCAGTGAAGGGGACTGGAGCTCCTACGAGCAGTACTTC
TRBJ2-1 | once | - | TRBV27 | 14 | CASSLAGRNNEQFF | TGTGCCAGCAGTTTAGCGGGACGGAACAATGAGCAGTTCTTC
TRBJ2-5 | - | TRBD1 | TRBV4-1 | 13 | CASSQGQTGTQYF | TGCGCCAGCAGCCAGGGACAGACAGGGACCCAGTACTTC
TRBJ1-4 | - | - | TRBV7-8 | 14 | CASSWRDSNEKLFF | TGTGCCAGCAGCTGGAGAGACTCTAATGAAAAACTGTTTTTT
TRBJ2-2 | - | - | TRBV27 | 15 | CASSPISRDTGELFF | TGTGCCAGCAGCCCCATATCCCGGGACACCGGGGAGCTGTTTTTT
TRBJ1-2 | - | TRBD1 | TRBV27 | 14 | CASSATGGYYGYTF | TGTGCCAGCAGTGCTACAGGGGGGTACTATGGCTACACCTTC
TRBJ2-3 | - | TRBD1 | TRBV5-4 | 17 | CASSLPPGTGLEDTQYF | TGTGCCAGCAGCTTGCCCCCCGGGACAGGGCTTGAGGATACGCAGTATTTT
TRBJ2-1 | - | - | TRBV5-1 | 12 | CASSLVGPEQFF | TGCGCCAGCAGCTTGGTGGGGCCCGAGCAGTTCTTC
TRBJ2-2 | - | - | TRBV19 | 14 | CASSPNGGSGELFF | TGTGCCAGTAGTCCCAATGGGGGGTCCGGGGAGCTGTTTTTT
TRBJ2-1 | once | - | TRBV5-1 | 15 | CASSFNSEASDEQFF | TGCGCCAGCAGCTTTAATTCAGAGGCTAGTGATGAGCAGTTCTTC
TRBJ2-7 | - | - | TRBV10-1 | 14 | CASSRGSPTGEQYF | TGCGCCAGTTCTAGGGGGTCCCCCACGGGCGAGCAGTACTTC
TRBJ1-2 | - | - | TRBV29-1 | 12 | CSGMTLTAGYTF | TGCAGCGGCATGACACTTACCGCTGGCTACACCTTC
TRBJ1-2 | - | - | TRBV2 | 12 | CASRKETEVHTF | TGTGCCAGCAGAAAGGAGACAGAGGTCCACACCTTC
TRBJ2-7 | - | TRBD2 | TRBV7-2 | 18 | CASSLEVLAGGPSQEQYF | TGTGCCAGCAGCTTAGAAGTGCTAGCGGGGGGGCCCTCCCAGGAGCAGTACTTC
TRBJ2-3 | - | TRBD1 | TRBV6-5 | 15 | CASDSWDRGTDTQYF | TGTGCCAGCGATTCTTGGGACAGGGGCACAGATACGCAGTATTTT
TRBJ2-7 | once | TRBD2 | TRBV7-6 | 15 | CASSRLAGVLYEQYF | TGTGCCAGCAGCCGACTAGCGGGGGTACTCTACGAGCAGTACTTC
TRBJ2-3 | - | - | TRBV12-3/TRBV12-4 | 12 | CASSLNTDTQYF | TGTGCCAGCAGCCTAAATACAGATACGCAGTATTTT
TRBJ2-2 | once | TRBD1 | TRBV6-4 | 17 | CASSEGTGIGNTGELFF | TGTGCCAGCAGTGAAGGGACAGGGATCGGGAACACCGGGGAGCTGTTTTTT
TRBJ2-1 | - | - | TRBV5-4 | 14 | CASSAGPSYNEQFF | TGTGCCAGCAGCGCGGGACCCTCCTACAATGAGCAGTTCTTC
TRBJ2-3 | - | TRBD1 | TRBV9 | 16 | CASSLRDRGVWDTQYF | TGTGCCAGCAGCCTTCGAGACAGGGGAGTATGGGATACGCAGTATTTT
TRBJ1-4 | many | TRBD1 | TRBV12-3/TRBV12-4 | 13 | CASSGTEGEKLFF | TGTGCCAGCAGCGGGACAGAGGGTGAAAAACTGTTTTTT
TRBJ2-1 | - | - | TRBV2 | 13 | CASSSQDYNEQFF | TGTGCCAGCAGTTCGCAGGACTACAATGAGCAGTTCTTC
TRBJ1-1 | once | TRBD1 | TRBV6-6 | 14 | CASSYGGGNTEAFF | TGTGCCAGCAGTTATGGAGGGGGCAACACTGAAGCTTTCTTT
TRBJ2-7 | - | - | TRBV4-1 | 16 | CASSPATGEATYEQYF | TGCGCCAGCAGCCCCGCAACAGGGGAGGCTACGTACGAGCAGTACTTC
TRBJ2-3 | - | - | TRBV19 | 15 | CASSIRAESTDTQYF | TGTGCCAGTAGTATACGAGCGGAGAGCACAGATACGCAGTATTTT
TRBJ2-7 | - | TRBD2 | TRBV6-6 | 14 | CASSYRLAGDEQYF | TGTGCCAGCAGTTATAGGCTAGCGGGGGACGAGCAGTACTTC
TRBJ2-1 | - | TRBD1 | TRBV18 | 14 | CASSPDRGGNEQFF | TGTGCCAGCTCACCGGACAGGGGGGGCAATGAGCAGTTCTTC
TRBJ1-6 | few | - | TRBV27 | 14 | CASSFGFGNSPLHF | TGTGCCAGCAGTTTCGGGTTTGGGAATTCACCCCTCCACTTT
TRBJ2-7 | - | TRBD2 | TRBV4-1 | 19 | CASSQDLTSGDYASYEQYF | TGCGCCAGCAGCCAAGATCTTACTAGCGGAGACTACGCGTCCTACGAGCAGTACTTC
TRBJ2-4 | - | TRBD1 | TRBV2 | 15 | CASRSDRGGENIQYF | TGTGCCAGCAGGTCCGACAGGGGAGGCGAAAACATTCAGTACTTC
TRBJ1-1 | - | - | TRBV19 | 14 | CASSIQGPGTEAFF | TGTGCCAGTAGTATACAGGGGCCGGGCACTGAAGCTTTCTTT